One sample yielded the 17 T cell receptor beta chains listed below, sequenced in a study of T cells in Graves' hyperthyroidism and ophthalmopathy. Amplification of TCR beta CDR3 regions was performed using RNA transcripts as template. The TCR CDR3 was amplified in a first-round RT-PCR using the HTBI primer set. TCRdb redid the calling of the multiplex PCR reads with MiXCR, one entry per CDR3 protein. The top ten hold about 30% of the sample, which has around 350,000 distinct CDR3 sequences, approximately 15% seen once. The sample consisted of blood. These receptors came from a young woman with Graves' hyperthyroidism that later progressed to Graves' ophthalmopathy.

This clonotype was found many times. The chain is built from TRBV28 and TRBJ2-1, with TRBD2 matching 13 bases. V was pared by 5 bases and J by 9 bases, with 7 bases of the junction left unmatched. The CDR3 extends over 15 amino acids. The V gene's germline CDR1 is MDHEN and CDR2 SYDVKM. The CDR3 here is CASSTGLAGVFEQFF. The CDR3 DNA follows: TGTGCCAGCAGTACTGGACTAGCGGGAGTCTTTGAGCAGTTCTTC.

The chain couples TRBV28 to TRBJ2-3; a possible D gene is TRBD2 (6 bases). The CDR3 totals 15 residues. Trimming stripped 3 bases from V and 4 bases from J, with 14 bases between. Per the germline V gene, CDR1 is MDHEN and CDR2 is SYDVKM. The CDR3 reads CASSFWGRSADTQYF. CDR3 sequence (DNA): TGTGCCAGCAGTTTTTGGGGGAGGTCGGCAGATACGCAGTATTTT.

Ten or more counts support this clonotype. The CDR3 DNA reads as TGTGCCAGCAGTGAGATACTAGCGGGAGACTACAATGAGCAGTTCTTC. This gives the protein CASSEILAGDYNEQFF. The chain is built from TRBV6-1 and TRBJ2-1; 11 nucleotides match TRBD2. The germline CDR1 and CDR2 sequences are MNHNS and SASEGT. J gave up 3 bases and V 3 bases, and 4 bases lay outside the gene matches. The CDR3 has 16 amino acids.

The table lists this clonotype with a count of one. V is TRBV10-2 and J is TRBJ1-4, with D tentatively TRBD1 (5 bases). Trimming removed 9 bases from V and 0 bases from J, with 8 bases in between. This CDR3 is 13 amino acids long. Germline CDR1 and CDR2: WSHSY and SAAADI. As DNA, the CDR3 is TGCGCCAGTCGGGGACCAACTAATGAAAAACTGTTTTTT. It is translated as CASRGPTNEKLFF.

This clonotype was seen repeatedly, ten times or more. The genes are TRBV2 and TRBJ2-3; D uncertain. From germline, CDR1 is SNHLY and CDR2 FYNNEI. V shed 8 bases and J shed 3 bases, with 9 bases lying between them. The CDR3 is made up of 12 amino acids. The CDR3 DNA reads as TGTGCCAGCTATCCCGGGACAGATACGCAGTATTTT. Translated, it gives CASYPGTDTQYF.

Ten or more counts support this clonotype. This chain uses TRBV27 with TRBJ1-2; D unclear. V gave up 3 bases and J gave up 0 bases, with 11 bases separating them. From germline, CDR1 is MNHEY and CDR2 SMNVEV (reference sequence). The CDR3 extends over 15 amino acids. The CDR3 sequence: CASSFSHAANYGYTF. Here the CDR3 DNA reads TGTGCCAGCAGTTTTTCACATGCAGCTAACTATGGCTACACCTTC.

The V and J genes are TRBV20-1 and TRBJ1-1, with D unclear. Trimming left V 8 bases short and J 6 bases short, with 7 bases between. The CDR3 has 9 amino acids. The germline CDR1 and CDR2 sequences are DFQATT and SNEGSKA (reference sequence). CDR3 DNA sequence: TGCAGTTCGCGGGCTGAAGCTTTCTTT. It translates to CSSRAEAFF.

This clonotype was seen a handful of times. V is TRBV5-1 and J is TRBJ2-1; tentatively, D is TRBD1 (5 bases). Germline V gene sequence: CDR1 SGHRS, CDR2 YFSETQ. The V end was cut by 1 base, the J end by 3 bases, with 14 bases between. The CDR3 totals 16 residues. The CDR3 loop is CASSLFGREGYNEQFF. As DNA, the CDR3 is TGCGCCAGCAGCTTGTTCGGCAGGGAAGGCTACAATGAGCAGTTCTTC.

In this sample, this clonotype turned up many times. The DNA for the CDR3 is TGTGCCAGCAGCAGGGACAGGGGAAGGGAAAAACTGTTTTTT. Its translation is CASSRDRGREKLFF. This chain connects TRBV7-2 to TRBJ1-4, with 10 bases aligning to TRBD1. Germline lookup yields CDR1 SGHTA and CDR2 FQGNSA. Germline trimming cut 5 bases from V and 8 bases from J; bases unmatched to any gene: 5. The CDR3 is made up of 14 amino acids.

This clonotype was observed at least ten times. This chain uses TRBV3-1 with TRBJ2-1, with 7 nucleotides matching TRBD2. Germline trimming cut 7 bases from V and 10 bases from J; bases unmatched to any gene: 4. The CDR3 consists of 11 residues. Per germline, CDR1 LGHDT and CDR2 YNNKEL (reference sequence). This CDR3 is CASTSSGEQFF. In nucleotides, the CDR3 is TGTGCCAGCACCTCTAGCGGAGAGCAGTTCTTC.

In this sample, this clonotype turned up many times. V is TRBV27 and J is TRBJ2-7; TRBD1 or TRBD2 may be the D gene (6 bases each). Trimming took off 1 base at V and 4 bases at J, with 14 bases between the two ends. Per the germline V gene, CDR1 is MNHEY and CDR2 is SMNVEV (reference sequence). CDR3 length: 15 residues. The CDR3, as DNA: TGTGCCAGCAGTTTATTTCCCGGGGGCGGGTACGAGCAGTACTTC. This gives the protein CASSLFPGGGYEQYF.

The chain joins TRBV27 to TRBJ1-5; the D is unclear. CDR3 length: 13 amino acids. The ends were cut back, 2 bases at V and 7 bases at J, with 9 bases in the middle. Germline lookup yields CDR1 MNHEY and CDR2 SMNVEV (reference sequence). CDR3 in amino acids: CASSLGWAQPQHF. The CDR3, as DNA: TGTGCCAGCAGTTTAGGTTGGGCGCAGCCCCAGCATTTT.

This clonotype was seen many times. The genes are TRBV28 and TRBJ2-7, with D possibly TRBD2 on 6 matching bases. The CDR3 runs 12 residues. V was shortened by 5 bases and J by 6 bases, with 11 bases between the two germline ends. The germline gives CDR1 MDHEN, CDR2 SYDVKM. CDR3 sequence (DNA): TGTGCCAGCAGTGTCCGGGGAGGCGAGCAGTACTTC. This codes for CASSVRGGEQYF.

This clonotype was found many times. V and J are TRBV6-1 and TRBJ1-5; D is possibly TRBD1 (6 bases). Germline CDR1 is MNHNS and CDR2 is SASEGT. The CDR3 extends over 16 amino acids. V was trimmed by 2 bases and J by 3 bases, leaving 14 bases between them. This CDR3 reads CASSEWGAPANQPQHF. CDR3 bases: TGTGCCAGCAGTGAATGGGGGGCCCCGGCCAATCAGCCCCAGCATTTT.

To note about this clonotype: This may arise from a read error, as a much more abundant clone is one base away. The V gene is TRBV29-1, the J gene TRBJ2-5; 10 bases align to TRBD2. Germline CDR1 and CDR2: SQVTM and ANQGSEA. The CDR3 has 15 residues. The CDR3 coding sequence is TGCAGCGTTGAAGGACTAGCGGGCCCCCAAGAGACCCAGTGCTTC. Protein product: CSVEGLAGPQETQCF.

Ten or more counts support this clonotype. The chain links TRBV20-1 to TRBJ1-2; D remains unclear. Germline V gene data show CDR1 as DFQATT and CDR2 as SNEGSKA (reference sequence). CDR3 length: 14 residues. Trimming took off 0 bases at V and 7 bases at J, with 15 bases between the two ends. Here the CDR3 reads CSAREGSQFLGYTF. The CDR3 DNA reads TGCAGTGCTAGAGAGGGCAGCCAGTTCCTTGGCTACACCTTC.

This chain links TRBV7-6 with TRBJ2-3, with D possibly being TRBD1 (6 bases). CDR1 is SGHVS and CDR2 is FNYEAQ in the germline V gene. The CDR3 runs 14 residues. V dropped 5 bases and J dropped 4 bases, with 13 bases sitting between them. In DNA form, the CDR3 reads TGTGCCAGCAGCCACGGACAGAATGCAGATACGCAGTATTTT. Its protein is CASSHGQNADTQYF.